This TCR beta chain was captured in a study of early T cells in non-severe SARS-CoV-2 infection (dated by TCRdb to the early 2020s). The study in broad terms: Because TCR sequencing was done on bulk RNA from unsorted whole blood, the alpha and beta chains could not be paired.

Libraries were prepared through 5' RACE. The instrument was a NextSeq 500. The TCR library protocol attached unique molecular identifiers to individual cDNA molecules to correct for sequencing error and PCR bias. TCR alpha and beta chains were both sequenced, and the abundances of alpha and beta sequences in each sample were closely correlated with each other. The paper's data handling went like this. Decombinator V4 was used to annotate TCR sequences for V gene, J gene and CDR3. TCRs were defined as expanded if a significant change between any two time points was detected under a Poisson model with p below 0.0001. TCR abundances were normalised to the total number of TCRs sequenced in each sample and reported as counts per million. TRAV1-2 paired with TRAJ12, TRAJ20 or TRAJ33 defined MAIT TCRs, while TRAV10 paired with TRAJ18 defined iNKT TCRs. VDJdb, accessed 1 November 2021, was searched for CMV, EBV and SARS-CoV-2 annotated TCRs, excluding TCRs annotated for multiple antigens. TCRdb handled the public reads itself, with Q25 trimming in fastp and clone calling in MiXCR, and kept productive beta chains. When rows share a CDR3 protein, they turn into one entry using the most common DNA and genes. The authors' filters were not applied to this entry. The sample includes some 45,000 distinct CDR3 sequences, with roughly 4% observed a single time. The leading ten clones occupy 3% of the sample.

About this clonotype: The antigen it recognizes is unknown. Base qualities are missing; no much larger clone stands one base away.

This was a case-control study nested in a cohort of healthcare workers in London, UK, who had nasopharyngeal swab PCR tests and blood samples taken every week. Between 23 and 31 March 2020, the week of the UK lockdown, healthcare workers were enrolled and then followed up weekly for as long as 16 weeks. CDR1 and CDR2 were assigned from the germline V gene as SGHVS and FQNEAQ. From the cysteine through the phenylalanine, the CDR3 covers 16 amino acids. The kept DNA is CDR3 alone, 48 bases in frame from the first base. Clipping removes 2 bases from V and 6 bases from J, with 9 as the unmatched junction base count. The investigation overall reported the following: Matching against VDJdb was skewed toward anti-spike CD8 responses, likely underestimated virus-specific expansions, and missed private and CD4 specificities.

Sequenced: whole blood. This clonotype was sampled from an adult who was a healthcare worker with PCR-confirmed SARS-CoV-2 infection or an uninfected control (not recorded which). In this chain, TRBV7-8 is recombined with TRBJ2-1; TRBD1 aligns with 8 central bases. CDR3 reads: CASSLIQGETFNEQFF. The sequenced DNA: TGTGCCAGCAGCTTAATACAGGGGGAGACTTTCAATGAGCAGTTCTTC.